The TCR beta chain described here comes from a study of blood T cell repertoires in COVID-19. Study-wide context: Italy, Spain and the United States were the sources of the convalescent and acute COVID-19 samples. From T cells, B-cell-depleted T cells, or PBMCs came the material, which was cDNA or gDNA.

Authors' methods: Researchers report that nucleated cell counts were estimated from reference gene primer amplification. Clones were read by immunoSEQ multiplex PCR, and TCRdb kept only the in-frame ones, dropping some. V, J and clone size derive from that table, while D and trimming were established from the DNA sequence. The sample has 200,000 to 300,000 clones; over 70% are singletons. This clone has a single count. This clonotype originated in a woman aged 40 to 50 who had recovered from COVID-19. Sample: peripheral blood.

This CDR3 reads CASSPVSGNNSPLHF. The CDR3 DNA follows: TGTGCCAGCAGCCCTGTTTCAGGGAATAATTCACCCCTCCACTTT. This sequence joins TRBV9 and TRBJ1-6, with D perhaps TRBD1 (5 bases). This CDR3 comprises 15 residues. The germline V and J ends were trimmed by 4 bases and 5 bases, with 13 bases remaining between them. The germline V gene has CDR1 SGDLS and CDR2 YYNGEE.